This T cell receptor beta chain came from a study of T cell repertoires in cytomegalovirus infection. Study as a whole: In public TCR beta signatures, there were indications of both CMV infection and matching HLA type.

Study results and limitations: Identification of carriers of CMV plus the relevant HLA was achieved through cumulative public TCR beta family frequency.

Worth noting for this clonotype: As yet, its antigen is unknown.

Losses at the gene ends were 0 bases for V and 6 bases for J; bases not matched to a gene: 1. This CDR3 is built from 14 residues. From germline, CDR1 is LGHNA and CDR2 YSLEER. A single record per CDR3 protein comes from TCRdb applying MiXCR to the reads. The sample comprises 630,000 or so distinct CDR3 sequences, 20% to 25% of which are singletons, and under 8.5% rests with the top ten. The sequence was collected from a human donor in good health (CMV status not recorded). Some clones in this sample may be carry-over from other donors' samples. What was sequenced was CD8+ T cells from PBMCs. The rearrangement joins TRBV4-3 to TRBJ2-2, with TRBD1 matching over 7 bases. CDR3 sequence (DNA): TGCGCCAGCAGCCAAGAACAGGGGCCCGGGGAGCTGTTTTTT. Translating gives CASSQEQGPGELFF.